Reported below is one T cell receptor beta chain. These data are taken from a study of blood T cell repertoires in COVID-19. Overall study context: Whether acute or convalescent, the COVID-19 samples came from the United States, Italy and Spain. The cDNA or gDNA used as material had been derived from T cells, B-cell-depleted T cells, or PBMCs.

Under the authors' procedure: Reference gene primers were amplified, and this amplification served to estimate nucleated cell counts. The data were produced by immunoSEQ multiplex PCR, yet TCRdb's version contains in-frame clones alone and is incomplete. The DNA gave D and trimming, while V, J and clone size come from that table. The sample lists about 60,000 clones; roughly 87% were seen once. The TCR originated in a human donor with acute or convalescent COVID-19. The donor label of this sample is uncertain. Sequenced: peripheral blood.

CDR3 DNA sequence: TGCAGCGTTGAAGAAGGCCAGGGGGTTAATGAAAAACTGTTTTTT. Its protein is CSVEEGQGVNEKLFF. This chain joins TRBV29-1 and TRBJ1-4; 7 bases agree with TRBD1. The CDR3 runs to 15 residues. The V gene's germline CDR1 is SQVTM and CDR2 ANQGSEA. V was pared by 0 bases and J by 4 bases, with 5 bases of the junction left unmatched.